A single sample is the source of the 17 T cell receptor beta chains below, sequenced in a study of T-cell memory formation after mild COVID-19. TCRdb re-derived calls from the 5' RACE reads in MiXCR, one entry per CDR3 protein. The sample yields hundreds of thousands of distinct CDR3 sequences, roughly 17% seen once. Source material: PBMCs or a T cell subset sorted from them (not recorded which). These receptor sequences come from a man aged 18-30 years who had mild COVID-19 (a few samples of this study predate the infection). Cell type and time point are not known.

The chain links TRBV27 to TRBJ2-7; D is uncertain. CDR3 length: 13 residues. Trimming took off 3 bases at V and 3 bases at J, with 9 bases between the two ends. Germline V lookup: CDR1 MNHEY, CDR2 SMNVEV (reference sequence). For the CDR3, the DNA is TGTGCCAGCAGTTTTGGTCGGAACTACGAGCAGTACTTC. Translated, it gives CASSFGRNYEQYF.

The gene calls are TRBV9 and TRBJ1-1; D not resolved. The CDR3 is 13 amino acids. From germline, CDR1 is SGDLS and CDR2 YYNGEE. V was pared by 4 bases and J by 6 bases, with 13 bases between. The CDR3, as DNA: TGTGCCAGCAGCCCGTGGGATAACGCTGAAGCTTTCTTT. It codes for CASSPWDNAEAFF. The full variable domain, in which reference TRBV9 and TRBJ1-1 provide the parts outside the CDR3, is DSGVTQTPKHLITATGQRVTLRCSPRSGDLSVYWYQQSLDQGLQFLIQYYNGEERAKGNILERFSAQQFPDLHSELNLSSLELGDSALYFCASSPWDNAEAFFGQGTRLTVV.

The chain uses TRBV7-3 and TRBJ2-1, with D uncertain. Germline V gives CDR1 SGHTA, CDR2 FQGTGA. The CDR3 covers 13 residues. V was pared by 4 bases and J by 10 bases, with 14 bases between. CDR3 in amino acids: CASSSIANDEQFF. DNA of the CDR3: TGTGCCAGCAGCTCGATTGCTAATGACGAGCAGTTCTTC. The full variable domain, completed using reference TRBV7-3 and TRBJ2-1, is GAGVSQTPSNKVTEKGKYVELRCDPISGHTALYWYRQSLGQGPEFLIYFQGTGAADDSGLPNDRFFAVRPEGSVSTLKIQRTERGDSAVYLCASSSIANDEQFFGPGTRLTVL.

This clonotype was observed once. The rearrangement links TRBV5-5 to TRBJ1-1; weak D call: TRBD1 (6 bases). There are 18 residues in the CDR3. Germline assignment: CDR1 SGHKS and CDR2 YYEKEE (reference sequence). V was cut by 0 bases and J by 4 bases, with 22 bases left in between. CDR3 nucleotides: TGTGCCAGCAGCTTGGGGGAAACAGGGCCGATGACGTCCACTGAAGCTTTCTTT. It encodes CASSLGETGPMTSTEAFF.

The rearrangement links TRBV20-1 to TRBJ2-1, with a weak D call TRBD1 (6 bases). The germline V and J ends were trimmed by 6 bases and 7 bases, with 22 bases remaining between them. The CDR3 extends over 15 amino acids. Germline CDR1 reads DFQATT; CDR2 reads SNEGSKA (reference sequence). The CDR3 bases are TGCAGTGCGTCAGATTCGTGGGGGCAAATTAATGAGCAGTTCTTC. Amino acid sequence: CSASDSWGQINEQFF.

This clonotype was recorded a few times. This chain links TRBV4-2 with TRBJ2-7, with D perhaps assigned TRBD1 or TRBD2 (6 bases each). The CDR3 totals 15 residues. CDR1 LGHNA and CDR2 YNFKEQ come from the germline V gene. V lost 1 base, J lost 2 bases, and 12 bases lay in between. The CDR3 region has the DNA TGTGCCAGCAGCCAAGCCCCAGGGGAGGCCTACGAGCAGTACTTC. Translated, it gives CASSQAPGEAYEQYF.

This clonotype was detected ten times or more. The rearrangement joins TRBV5-1 to TRBJ2-3; D perhaps matches TRBD2 (6 bases). The germline CDR1 and CDR2 sequences are SGHRS and YFSETQ. This CDR3 region has 15 residues. V lost 6 bases, J lost 2 bases, and 16 bases lay in between. As DNA, the CDR3 is TGCGCCAGCACGGATCGACTAGTCTTCACAGATACGCAGTATTTT. Protein sequence: CASTDRLVFTDTQYF.

This clonotype has more than one count but fewer than ten. This may come from a read error, since a much larger clone is one base off. The chain links TRBV3-1 to TRBJ1-1; 7 bases are shared with TRBD1. The ends lost 4 bases at V and 1 base at J; junction bases unmatched: 3. This CDR3 is 14 amino acids long. The germline V gene has CDR1 LGHDT and CDR2 YNNKEL (reference sequence). The CDR3: CASSRGTANTEAFF. The CDR3 DNA sequence: TGTGCCAGCAGCCGCGGGACAGCGAACACTGAAGCTTTCTTT.

This clonotype was detected a few times. V gene TRBV24-1 combines with J gene TRBJ2-3; D is possibly TRBD1 or TRBD2 (5 bases each). From germline, CDR1 is KGHDR and CDR2 SFDVKD. The CDR3 runs 16 residues. V was clipped by 4 bases and J by 5 bases, with 18 bases between them. Here the CDR3 DNA reads TGTGCCACCAGTGACACGGGGCTGACCCTTGGAGATACGCAGTATTTT. Translated, it gives CATSDTGLTLGDTQYF.

The chain recombines TRBV4-3 with TRBJ1-1; D gene unclear. CDR1 and CDR2 (germline): LGHNA, YSLEER. V was shortened by 4 bases and J by 0 bases, with 6 bases between the two germline ends. This CDR3 spans 13 amino acids. DNA for the CDR3: TGCGCCAGCAGCCCGCTATTGAACACTGAAGCTTTCTTT. This encodes CASSPLLNTEAFF.

This clonotype was detected only a few times. This chain uses TRBV6-2 or TRBV6-3 with TRBJ1-1, with D perhaps TRBD1 (5 bases). V was shortened by 7 bases and J by 6 bases, with 18 bases between the two germline ends. The CDR3 has 14 amino acids. CDR1 is MNHEY, CDR2 SVGEGT, per germline. The CDR3 here is CASTPGNRLAEAFF. As DNA, the CDR3 is TGTGCCAGCACGCCAGGGAACAGGCTCGCTGAAGCTTTCTTT.

This clonotype came up a few times. The chain is built from TRBV5-1 and TRBJ2-3, with D tentatively TRBD2 (7 bases). The length of the CDR3 is 15 residues. Germline CDR1 reads SGHRS; CDR2 reads YFSETQ. The V gene lost 4 bases and the J gene lost 8 bases, with 20 bases spanning the gap. The CDR3 region is CASSVSGGRERTQYF. CDR3 sequence (DNA): TGCGCCAGCAGCGTCTCCGGGGGGCGGGAGCGTACGCAGTATTTT.

This chain uses TRBV5-6 with TRBJ2-7, with D perhaps matching TRBD1 (5 bases). Germline CDR1 SGHDT, CDR2 YYEEEE. Between the trimmed V and J ends, which lost 3 bases and 3 bases, there was a span of 10 bases. The CDR3 length is 13 residues. CDR3 residues: CASSSQANYEQYV. As DNA, the CDR3 is TGTGCCAGCAGCTCACAGGCGAACTACGAGCAGTACGTC.

The sample holds many counts of this clonotype. The chain employs TRBV7-2 and TRBJ1-5, with a weak D call TRBD1 (6 bases). Per the germline V gene, CDR1 is SGHTA and CDR2 is FQGNSA. Trimming cost V 4 bases and J 4 bases, with 11 bases left between them. The CDR3 runs to 14 residues. CDR3 residues: CASSSRGWNQPQHF. In DNA form, the CDR3 reads TGTGCCAGCAGCTCCAGGGGATGGAATCAGCCCCAGCATTTT.

The chain employs TRBV4-3 and TRBJ2-1, with D perhaps TRBD1 (5 bases). V lost 3 bases, J lost 8 bases, and 14 bases lay in between. CDR1 is LGHNA, CDR2 YSLEER, per germline. The CDR3 loop spans 14 amino acids. CDR3 loop: CASSQSRASDEQFF. CDR3 DNA sequence: TGCGCCAGCAGCCAGTCCAGGGCTTCGGATGAGCAGTTCTTC.

This clonotype turned up a few times. The chain joins TRBV20-1 to TRBJ2-5; weak D call: TRBD1 (6 bases). This CDR3 has 12 residues. Trimming removed 2 bases at V and 5 bases at J, with 9 bases between. Germline V lookup: CDR1 DFQATT, CDR2 SNEGSKA (reference sequence). CDR3 sequence: CSARSGVETQYF. Here the CDR3 DNA reads TGCAGTGCTAGATCAGGGGTCGAGACCCAGTACTTC.

This clonotype was detected a few times. The chain is built from TRBV4-3 and TRBJ1-6; maybe TRBD1 (5 bases). Germline V gene lookup returns CDR1 LGHNA and CDR2 YSLEER. The CDR3 loop spans 16 amino acids. V gave up 0 bases and J gave up 8 bases, with 14 bases separating them. The CDR3 protein is CASSQDPRVGHSPLHF. In DNA, the CDR3 is TGCGCCAGCAGCCAAGATCCCAGGGTGGGGCATTCACCCCTCCACTTT.